A single sample gave rise to the 18 T cell receptor beta chains below, sequenced in a study of blood T cell repertoires in COVID-19. Libraries were prepared by immunoSEQ multiplex PCR; TCRdb keeps only in-frame clonotypes and omits some of them. This sample has a few hundred thousand clones; more than 75% occur once, and the top ten carry around an eighth. Sequenced: peripheral blood. These receptors were obtained from a man older than 75 with acute or convalescent COVID-19.

The rearrangement joins TRBV5-4 to TRBJ2-7; the D is unclear. Deletions cut 4 bases from V and 5 bases from J, with 13 bases between. CDR3 size: 13 residues. CDR1 is SGHNT and CDR2 is YYREEE in the germline V gene (reference sequence). The CDR3 here is CASSRSGRHEQYF. CDR3 DNA: TGTGCCAGCAGCCGCAGTGGGCGCCACGAGCAGTACTTC.

The V gene is TRBV6-5, the J gene TRBJ1-5, with 7 bases lining up with TRBD1. J gave up 6 bases and V 8 bases, and 7 bases lay outside the gene matches. This CDR3 is 13 amino acids long. Looked up from germline, CDR1 is MNHEY and CDR2 is SVGAGI. The CDR3 coding sequence is TGTGCCAGCCGCAAACAGGGGTCTCAGCCCCAGCATTTT. Encoded protein: CASRKQGSQPQHF.

This clone has just one count. The chain carries TRBV29-1 and TRBJ1-5; D is perhaps TRBD1 (5 bases). V was trimmed by 4 bases and J by 0 bases, leaving 10 bases between them. The CDR3 has 14 amino acids. Germline CDR1 is SQVTM and CDR2 is ANQGSEA. The CDR3 DNA reads TGCAGCGTTGGCGGGGGAAATAGCAATCAGCCCCAGCATTTT. This encodes CSVGGGNSNQPQHF.

The V and J genes are TRBV6-5 and TRBJ1-2; TRBD1 agrees at 11 bases. CDR1 is MNHEY and CDR2 is SVGAGI in the germline V gene. Trimming took 6 bases from V and 7 from J; bases not matched to a gene: 4. The CDR3 is 13 residues long. The DNA of the CDR3 is TGTGCCAGCAGCGGACAGGGGGCGCTTGGCTACACCTTC. Translated: CASSGQGALGYTF.

The chain recombines TRBV25-1 with TRBJ1-5; TRBD1 agrees at 9 bases. Germline lookup yields CDR1 MGHDK and CDR2 SYGVNS. The CDR3 loop spans 16 amino acids. J was trimmed by 0 bases and V by 11 bases; bases with no gene match: 11. CDR3 in amino acids: CAVPGGTGNSNQPQHF. The CDR3 nucleotides are TGTGCCGTCCCCGGGGGGACAGGGAATAGCAATCAGCCCCAGCATTTT.

This clone was counted a few times. The chain couples TRBV2 to TRBJ2-5; D uncertain. The germline V and J ends were trimmed by 5 bases and 2 bases, with 9 bases remaining between them. This CDR3 contains 13 residues. Germline V CDR1 and CDR2: SNHLY, FYNNEI. The CDR3 DNA reads TGTGCCAGCAGTTGGGCCAATCAAGAGACCCAGTACTTC. It yields the protein CASSWANQETQYF. The variable domain in full, with the rest retrieved from reference TRBV2 and TRBJ2-5, is EPEVTQTPSHQVTQMGQEVILRCVPISNHLYFYWYRQILGQKVEFLVSFYNNEISEKSEIFDDQFSVERPDGSNFTLKIRSTKLEDSAMYFCASSWANQETQYFGPGTRLLVL.

The chain uses TRBV10-2 and TRBJ2-5, with 9 bases fitting TRBD2. The J segment lost 4 bases and the V segment lost 5 bases, leaving 17 bases of the junction unmatched. The CDR3 has 18 residues. The germline gives CDR1 WSHSY, CDR2 SAAADI. The CDR3 sequence: CASSIQRGAQTRGETQYF. The CDR3 nucleotides are TGCGCCAGCAGTATACAGCGGGGGGCTCAAACGAGGGGAGAGACCCAGTACTTC.

This rearrangement joins TRBV28 to TRBJ1-1, with TRBD1 matching over 11 bases. The V gene's germline CDR1 is MDHEN and CDR2 SYDVKM. V shed 10 bases, J shed 1 base, and the junction held 5 bases outside the gene matches. This CDR3 comprises 14 residues. The CDR3 DNA is TGTGCCATCAGAGGGACAGGGGGGAACACTGAAGCTTTCTTT. Its protein product is CAIRGTGGNTEAFF.

The chain links TRBV7-8 to TRBJ2-7; tentatively, D is TRBD2 (5 bases). The CDR3 extends over 16 amino acids. Germline V lookup: CDR1 SGHVS, CDR2 FQNEAQ. Trimming took 1 base from V and 0 from J, leaving 13 bases between them. The CDR3 is CASSLEAASPSYEQYF. CDR3 sequence (DNA): TGTGCCAGCAGCTTAGAGGCAGCTAGCCCCTCCTACGAGCAGTACTTC.

J is TRBJ1-1 and V is TRBV6-5; 7 bases agree with TRBD1. CDR1 MNHEY and CDR2 SVGAGI come from the germline V gene. The CDR3 consists of 14 residues. J gave up 6 bases and V 7 bases, and 11 bases lay outside the gene matches. Here the CDR3 reads CASTSDRPSSEAFF. The CDR3 DNA follows: TGTGCCAGCACCTCGGACAGGCCTAGCTCTGAAGCTTTCTTT.

This clone was observed a few times. The chain uses TRBV5-6 and TRBJ1-1; a weak D match, TRBD1 (5 bases). The germline V gene encodes CDR1 SGHDT and CDR2 YYEEEE. Trimming took off 0 bases at V and 10 bases at J, with 13 bases between the two ends. The CDR3 extends over 13 amino acids. The CDR3 DNA reads TGTGCCAGCAGCTTGGGGGGCCCTGAGAGAGCTTTCTTT. Protein: CASSLGGPERAFF.

The gene calls are TRBV2 and TRBJ2-2; TRBD2 might be the D (6 bases). The CDR3 is 14 residues long. The germline V gene encodes CDR1 SNHLY and CDR2 FYNNEI. Trimming shortened V by 8 bases and J by 8 bases, and 18 bases separated the two germline ends. Written as DNA, the CDR3 is TGTGCCAGCTCCCGGGGGTTCCCTGGAGGGGAGCTGTTTTTT. This encodes CASSRGFPGGELFF.

This clone is a singleton in its sample. The J gene is TRBJ2-5, the V gene TRBV7-2, with TRBD2 as a possible D gene (6 bases). The CDR3 length is 13 residues. The V gene's germline CDR1 is SGHTA and CDR2 FQGNSA. The V and J ends lost 7 bases and 4 bases respectively, with 13 bases between them. The CDR3 region has the DNA TGTGCCAGCATGCTACGGGGGTCAGAGACCCAGTACTTC. This sequence encodes CASMLRGSETQYF. The full variable domain, with the rest looked up from reference TRBV7-2 and TRBJ2-5, is GAGVSQSPSNKVTEKGKDVELRCDPISGHTALYWYRQSLGQGLEFLIYFQGNSAPDKSGLPSDRFSAERTGGSVSTLTIQRTQQEDSAVYLCASMLRGSETQYFGPGTRLLVL.

J is TRBJ2-2 and V is TRBV11-2; TRBD2 is a possible D gene (6 bases). Germline-derived CDR1 and CDR2 are SGHAT and FQNNGV. V lost 5 bases and J lost 4, with 11 bases in between. The CDR3 sequence is 14 residues long. The CDR3 here is CASSRGGVTGELFF. The DNA for the CDR3 is TGTGCCAGCAGCCGAGGCGGGGTCACCGGGGAGCTGTTTTTT.

This clone has a single count. The chain carries TRBV18 and TRBJ2-3, with 10 bases aligning to TRBD2. This CDR3 is built from 14 residues. Germline CDR1 KGHSH, CDR2 LQKENI. The V gene end was trimmed by 3 bases and the J gene end by 5 bases; junction bases not matched to a gene: 2. Here the CDR3 reads CASSPKREGDTQYF. As DNA, the CDR3 is TGTGCCAGCTCACCGAAGCGGGAGGGAGATACGCAGTATTTT.

V and J are TRBV14 and TRBJ2-1; D may be TRBD2 (5 bases). The CDR3 loop spans 15 amino acids. Trimming took off 3 bases at V and 0 bases at J, with 9 bases between the two ends. Germline V CDR1 and CDR2: SGHDN, FVKESK. The DNA of the CDR3 is TGTGCCAGCAGCCAGGACTGGAGCTCCTACAATGAGCAGTTCTTC. It codes for CASSQDWSSYNEQFF.

The genes are TRBV24-1 and TRBJ2-6; no clear D gene. The CDR3 has 14 amino acids. Germline CDR1 is KGHDR and CDR2 is SFDVKD. V dropped 5 bases and J dropped 2 bases, with 6 bases sitting between them. The CDR3 coding sequence is TGTGCCACCAGTGTGGGCCCTGGGGCCAACGTCCTGACTTTC. Its protein is CATSVGPGANVLTF.

The chain carries TRBV28 and TRBJ1-6; D unclear. The V end lost 1 base, the J end lost 7 bases, and 11 bases lay between the germline ends. The germline gives CDR1 MDHEN, CDR2 SYDVKM. CDR3 length: 15 amino acids. This chain's CDR3 is CASSLFHTSNSPLHF. DNA for the CDR3: TGTGCCAGCAGTTTATTTCACACCTCAAATTCACCCCTCCACTTT.